A single sample is the source of the 29 T cell receptor beta chains below, sequenced in a study of T cell changes during pregnancy in multiple sclerosis. Generated by immunoSEQ multiplex PCR, the TCRdb table keeps only in-frame clones and is missing some. The sample has about 39,000 clones, 94% seen once. Sequencing was performed on CD4+ T cells from peripheral blood mononuclear cells, taken after pregnancy. These receptor sequences come from a female donor with multiple sclerosis, enrolled in a pregnancy study.

J is TRBJ1-6 and V is TRBV10-3; perhaps TRBD1 as D (6 bases). V lost 10 bases and J lost 8, with 21 bases in between. CDR3 length: 15 amino acids. Germline CDR1 and CDR2: ENHRY and SYGVKD. The CDR3, as DNA: TGTGCCACTCGATCTAGGACAGCCTCGGATTCACCCCTCCACTTT. It translates to CATRSRTASDSPLHF.

J is TRBJ1-3 and V is TRBV2; no definite D call. V lost 1 base to trimming and J lost 4 bases, with 14 bases between them. The CDR3 consists of 16 residues. Germline V gene sequence: CDR1 SNHLY, CDR2 FYNNEI. The DNA of the CDR3 is TGTGCCAGCAGTGAAGTGCCTTCGAGGTACGGAAACACCATATATTTT. It yields the protein CASSEVPSRYGNTIYF.

The chain is built from TRBV7-2 and TRBJ2-2, with a tentative D call TRBD2 (5 bases). Trimming took off 6 bases at V and 3 bases at J, with 17 bases between the two ends. The CDR3 has 16 residues. Germline V gives CDR1 SGHTA, CDR2 FQGNSA. The CDR3 protein is CASSFLAIIDTGELFF. The CDR3 nucleotides are TGTGCCAGCAGTTTTCTAGCTATTATCGACACCGGGGAGCTGTTTTTT.

The chain recombines TRBV5-4 with TRBJ2-7; the D gene is possibly TRBD1 (5 bases). Germline CDR1 is SGHNT and CDR2 is YYREEE (reference sequence). CDR3 length: 15 amino acids. With 0 bases removed from V and 1 base from J, the gap between germline ends came to 11 bases. CDR3 DNA: TGTGCCAGCAGCTTGGGGCAGGGATCTTCCTACGAGCAGTACTTC. Translation: CASSLGQGSSYEQYF. The full variable domain, rest sourced from reference TRBV5-4 and TRBJ2-7, is ETGVTQSPTHLIKTRGQQVTLRCSSQSGHNTVSWYQQALGQGPQFIFQYYREEENGRGNFPPRFSGLQFPNYSSELNVNALELDDSALYLCASSLGQGSSYEQYFGPGTRLTVT.

The J gene is TRBJ2-7, the V gene TRBV7-2, with D perhaps TRBD2 (5 bases). V dropped 2 bases and J dropped 3 bases, with 11 bases sitting between them. The CDR3 sequence is 14 residues long. In germline, CDR1 is SGHTA, CDR2 FQGNSA. CDR3 region: CASSLFGENYEQYF. For the CDR3, the DNA is TGTGCCAGCAGCTTATTTGGGGAGAACTACGAGCAGTACTTC.

V is TRBV15 and J is TRBJ2-5, with D possibly matching TRBD1 (7 bases). V was pared by 2 bases and J by 4 bases, with 8 bases between. The CDR3 contains 13 residues. Germline CDR1 reads LNHNV; CDR2 reads YYDKDF (reference sequence). The CDR3 protein is CATSRQGGETQYF. The CDR3 nucleotides read TGTGCCACCAGCAGACAGGGGGGAGAGACCCAGTACTTC. The complete variable domain, with remaining parts taken from reference TRBV15 and TRBJ2-5, reads DAMVIQNPRYQVTQFGKPVTLSCSQTLNHNVMYWYQQKSSQAPKLLFHYYDKDFNNEADTPDNFQSRRPNTSFCFLDIRSPGLGDTAMYLCATSRQGGETQYFGPGTRLLVL.

The sample holds one count of this clone. The chain carries TRBV20-1 and TRBJ1-2; no clear D. Germline lookup yields CDR1 DFQATT and CDR2 SNEGSKA (reference sequence). The CDR3 has 11 amino acids. The ends were cut back, 6 bases at V and 7 bases at J, with 12 bases in the middle. The CDR3 DNA reads TGCAGTGCCAGCAACTACTTTGGCTACACCTTC. This encodes CSASNYFGYTF.

The J gene is TRBJ1-3, the V gene TRBV5-1, with 9 bases identical to TRBD1. The germline gives CDR1 SGHRS, CDR2 YFSETQ. With 3 bases clipped from V and 2 bases from J, the junction kept 6 bases outside the gene matches. The CDR3 has 16 amino acids. The DNA of the CDR3 is TGCGCCAGCAGCTGGCGGACAGGGGCGACTGGAAACACCATATATTTT. This codes for CASSWRTGATGNTIYF.

This chain links TRBV19 with TRBJ2-1, with 13 bases lining up with TRBD2. V shed 5 bases and J 4 bases; nucleotides not matched to a gene: 11. The CDR3 consists of 18 residues. CDR1 and CDR2 (germline): LNHDA, SQIVND (reference sequence). As DNA, the CDR3 is TGTGCCAGTAGTCGAGTACTAGCGGGGGGGCCGAGTTACAATGAGCAGTTCTTC. Translation gives CASSRVLAGGPSYNEQFF.

The CDR3 DNA sequence: TGTGCCAGTAGTATAGATATGGGGGCCTGGGAAAAACTGTTTTTT. It encodes CASSIDMGAWEKLFF. The V call is TRBV19, the J call TRBJ1-4, with D possibly TRBD1 on 6 matching bases. This CDR3 comprises 15 residues. Germline assignment: CDR1 LNHDA and CDR2 SQIVND (reference sequence). The V gene lost 0 bases and the J gene lost 8 bases, with 13 bases spanning the gap.

The chain is built from TRBV9 and TRBJ2-5; 7 nucleotides line up with TRBD2. CDR3 length: 13 amino acids. With 0 bases clipped from V and 4 bases from J, the junction kept 0 bases outside the gene matches. In germline, CDR1 is SGDLS, CDR2 YYNGEE. The DNA for the CDR3 is TGTGCCAGCAGCGTAGGGGGGGGAGAGACCCAGTACTTC. As protein: CASSVGGGETQYF.

The CDR3 DNA reads TGTGCCAGCAGCCTCGCCGGGGGCAATCAGCCCCAGCATTTT. As protein: CASSLAGGNQPQHF. The V gene is TRBV7-9, the J gene TRBJ1-5, with D unresolved. CDR3 length: 14 residues. CDR1 is SEHNR, CDR2 FQNEAQ, per germline (reference sequence). Trimming pared 5 bases from V and 2 bases from J, leaving 10 bases between.

This clone came up once. The J gene is TRBJ1-4, the V gene TRBV2, with TRBD1 matching 9 bases. CDR1 is SNHLY, CDR2 FYNNEI, per germline. There are 14 residues in the CDR3. The V and J ends lost 8 bases and 6 bases, in that order; junction bases with no gene match: 7. The CDR3 DNA follows: TGTGCCAGCGGGGGTGACAGGGGGTATGAAAAACTGTTTTTT. This gives the protein CASGGDRGYEKLFF.

This chain links TRBV19 with TRBJ2-3, with 7 bases identical to TRBD2. With 1 base clipped from V and 6 bases from J, the junction kept 4 bases outside the gene matches. Per the germline V gene, CDR1 is LNHDA and CDR2 is SQIVND (reference sequence). The CDR3 spans 14 residues. This chain's CDR3 is CASSIGLAADTQYF. The CDR3 DNA follows: TGTGCCAGTAGTATAGGGCTAGCGGCTGATACGCAGTATTTT.

V usage is TRBV19 and J usage is TRBJ1-4, with a possible D match to TRBD1 (6 bases). Between the trimmed V and J ends, which lost 5 bases and 5 bases, there was a span of 12 bases. The CDR3 has 14 residues. Germline lookup yields CDR1 LNHDA and CDR2 SQIVND (reference sequence). The chain's CDR3 is CASSLDRRNEKLFF. As DNA, the CDR3 is TGTGCCAGTAGTCTCGACAGGCGAAATGAAAAACTGTTTTTT. Drawing the rest from reference TRBV19 and TRBJ1-4, the complete variable domain is DGGITQSPKYLFRKEGQNVTLSCEQNLNHDAMYWYRQDPGQGLRLIYYSQIVNDFQKGDIAEGYSVSREKKESFPLTVTSAQKNPTAFYLCASSLDRRNEKLFFGSGTQLSVL.

The rearrangement links TRBV7-2 to TRBJ1-5, with a weak D call TRBD1 (6 bases). Trimming removed 5 bases from V and 0 bases from J, with 11 bases in between. Germline V CDR1 and CDR2: SGHTA, FQGNSA. CDR3 length equals 15 residues. CDR3 in DNA: TGTGCCAGCAGCCTCGGACAGTATAGCAATCAGCCCCAGCATTTT. It translates to CASSLGQYSNQPQHF.

V usage is TRBV19 and J usage is TRBJ1-5; no definite D call. The CDR3 has 13 residues. Germline V gene lookup returns CDR1 LNHDA and CDR2 SQIVND (reference sequence). Trimming took 1 base from V and 11 from J, leaving 12 bases between them. The CDR3 region is CASSIALPQAQHF. The CDR3 coding sequence is TGTGCCAGTAGTATAGCCCTCCCCCAGGCCCAGCATTTT.

The gene calls are TRBV28 and TRBJ1-2; no firm D call. Trimming shortened V by 8 bases and J by 0 bases, and 13 bases separated the two germline ends. This CDR3 comprises 14 residues. Germline V gene lookup returns CDR1 MDHEN and CDR2 SYDVKM. The CDR3 coding sequence is TGTGCCAGCCGACAAGACCCCGCTAACTATGGCTACACCTTC. It yields the protein CASRQDPANYGYTF.

The chain recombines TRBV18 with TRBJ2-1; a possible D gene is TRBD2 (7 bases). The V end was cut by 1 base, the J end by 0 bases, with 16 bases between. CDR3 length: 18 amino acids. CDR1 KGHSH and CDR2 LQKENI come from the germline V gene. The CDR3 DNA is TGTGCCAGCTCACCACGGGGTGCGGGGGCGAGCTCCTACAATGAGCAGTTCTTC. This sequence encodes CASSPRGAGASSYNEQFF. Full variable domain (remainder filled in from reference TRBV18 and TRBJ2-1): NAGVMQNPRHLVRRRGQEARLRCSPMKGHSHVYWYRQLPEEGLKFMVYLQKENIIDESGMPKERFSAEFPKEGPSILRIQQVVRGDSAAYFCASSPRGAGASSYNEQFFGPGTRLTVL.

V usage is TRBV5-1 and J usage is TRBJ1-6, with 9 bases fitting TRBD1. The V and J ends lost 0 bases and 8 bases, in that order; junction bases with no gene match: 6. CDR3 length: 16 amino acids. Germline V gene sequence: CDR1 SGHRS, CDR2 YFSETQ. The CDR3 DNA reads as TGCGCCAGCAGCTTGGAAGTTGGGACAGGGCATTCACCCCTCCACTTT. Encoded protein: CASSLEVGTGHSPLHF. Full variable domain (missing parts from reference TRBV5-1 and TRBJ1-6): KAGVTQTPRYLIKTRGQQVTLSCSPISGHRSVSWYQQTPGQGLQFLFEYFSETQRNKGNFPGRFSGRQFSNSRSEMNVSTLELGDSALYLCASSLEVGTGHSPLHFGNGTRLTVT.

A word on this clone: Sequence at one end of the junction differs from germline and may be a read error. The J gene is TRBJ2-1, the V gene TRBV7-7; 8 bases line up with TRBD2. The V gene's germline CDR1 is SSHAT and CDR2 FNYEAQ (reference sequence). The CDR3 has 15 amino acids. The CDR3 region is CASSPRRGGRPEQFF. The CDR3 region has the DNA TGTGCTAGCAGTCCTAGACGGGGGGGGCGGCCTGAGCAGTTCTTC. Filled out from reference TRBV7-7 and TRBJ2-1, the complete variable domain reads GAGVSQSPRYKVTKRGQDVTLRCDPISSHATLYWYQQALGQGPEFLTYFNYEAQPDKSGLPSDRFSAERPEGSISTLTIQRTEQRDSAMYRCASSPRRGGRPEQFFGPGTRLTVL.

This chain connects TRBV6-4 to TRBJ1-1, with D perhaps TRBD1 (6 bases). The ends were cut back, 5 bases at V and 5 bases at J, with 24 bases in the middle. CDR3 size: 17 residues. Germline CDR1 reads MRHNA; CDR2 reads SNTAGT. CDR3 nucleotide sequence: TGTGCCAGCAGTCTTACCCCGCTAAGCCAGGGGCAGACTGAAGCTTTCTTT. Amino acid sequence: CASSLTPLSQGQTEAFF.

The gene calls are TRBV12-5 and TRBJ2-3; no definite D call. The CDR3 is 15 amino acids. Germline CDR1 and CDR2: LGHNT and FRNRAP. Trimming removed 0 bases at V and 6 bases at J, with 13 bases between. The CDR3 sequence: CASGLVLRDSDTQYF. The CDR3 nucleotides read TGTGCTAGTGGTTTGGTACTCCGAGACTCGGATACGCAGTATTTT.

The chain has TRBV7-3 and TRBJ2-1, with D possibly matching TRBD1 (6 bases). Germline CDR1 and CDR2: SGHTA and FQGTGA. This CDR3 spans 12 amino acids. V shed 1 base and J shed 8 bases, with 6 bases lying between them. CDR3 sequence (DNA): TGTGCCAGCAGCTTAAAGGGGGATGAGCAGTTCTTC. Translation gives CASSLKGDEQFF.

The V call is TRBV7-3, the J call TRBJ2-5; tentative D call: TRBD2 (6 bases). CDR3 length: 15 residues. Per germline, CDR1 SGHTA and CDR2 FQGTGA. V lost 5 bases and J 4 bases, leaving 17 bases between the germline ends. DNA for the CDR3: TGTGCCAGCAGCCCCAAGGAGGGTCGGGGAGAGACCCAGTACTTC. It encodes CASSPKEGRGETQYF.

V is TRBV7-8 and J is TRBJ1-2, with 7 bases matching TRBD1. This CDR3 spans 13 amino acids. V shed 5 bases, J shed 8 bases, and the junction held 8 bases outside the gene matches. Germline V gene data show CDR1 as SGHVS and CDR2 as FQNEAQ. The CDR3 DNA reads TGTGCCAGCAGCCAGGGGGGTTTCGTGGGCTACACCTTC. Protein sequence: CASSQGGFVGYTF.

V gene TRBV4-1 combines with J gene TRBJ2-2; 9 bases map to TRBD2. The V and J ends lost 0 bases and 9 bases, in that order; junction bases with no gene match: 8. The CDR3 covers 16 residues. Germline V gives CDR1 MGHRA, CDR2 YSYEKL. The chain's CDR3 is CASSQEVSGGPRELFF. The CDR3 region has the DNA TGCGCCAGCAGCCAAGAGGTTAGCGGGGGCCCCAGGGAGCTGTTTTTT.

The rearrangement links TRBV6-4 to TRBJ2-1; TRBD2 matches at 9 bases. After removal of 4 bases from V and 10 bases from J, the junction contained 11 bases not matched to a gene. This CDR3 has 15 residues. Germline V gene lookup returns CDR1 MRHNA and CDR2 SNTAGT. This CDR3 reads CASSVSALTSGEQFF. The DNA for the CDR3 is TGTGCCAGCAGTGTTTCGGCACTTACTAGCGGGGAGCAGTTCTTC.

This clone was seen just once. This chain links TRBV18 with TRBJ1-1; D ambiguous. CDR3 length equals 13 residues. Germline V gene lookup returns CDR1 KGHSH and CDR2 LQKENI. V was shortened by 3 bases and J by 0 bases, with 5 bases between the two germline ends. The DNA of the CDR3 is TGTGCCAGCTCACCTAGTGTGAACACTGAAGCTTTCTTT. Translating gives CASSPSVNTEAFF.